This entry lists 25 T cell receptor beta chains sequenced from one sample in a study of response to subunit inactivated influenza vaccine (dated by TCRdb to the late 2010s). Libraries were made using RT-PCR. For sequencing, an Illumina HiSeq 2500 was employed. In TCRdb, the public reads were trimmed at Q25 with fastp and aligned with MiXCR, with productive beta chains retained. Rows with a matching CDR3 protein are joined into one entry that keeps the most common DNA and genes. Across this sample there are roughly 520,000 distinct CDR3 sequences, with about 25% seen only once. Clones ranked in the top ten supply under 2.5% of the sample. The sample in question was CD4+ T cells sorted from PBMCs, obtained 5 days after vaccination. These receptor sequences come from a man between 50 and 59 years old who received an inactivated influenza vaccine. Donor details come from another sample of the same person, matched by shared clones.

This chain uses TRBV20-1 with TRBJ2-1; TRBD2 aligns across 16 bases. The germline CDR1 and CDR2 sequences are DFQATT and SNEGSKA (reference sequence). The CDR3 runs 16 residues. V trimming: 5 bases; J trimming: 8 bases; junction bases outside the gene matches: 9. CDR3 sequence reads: CSAPGLAGGLKDEQFF. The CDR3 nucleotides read TGCAGTGCTCCGGGACTAGCGGGAGGGCTTAAGGATGAGCAGTTCTTC.

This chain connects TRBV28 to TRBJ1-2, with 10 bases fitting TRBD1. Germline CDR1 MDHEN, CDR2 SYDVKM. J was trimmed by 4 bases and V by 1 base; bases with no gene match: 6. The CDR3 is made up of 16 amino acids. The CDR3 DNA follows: TGTGCCAGCAGTTTATTCGGGACAGGGGAAGTCTATGGCTACACCTTC. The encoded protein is CASSLFGTGEVYGYTF.

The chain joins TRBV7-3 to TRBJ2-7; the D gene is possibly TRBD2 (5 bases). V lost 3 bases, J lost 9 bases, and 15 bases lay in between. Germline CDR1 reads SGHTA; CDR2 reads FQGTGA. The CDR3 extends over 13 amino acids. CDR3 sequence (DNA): TGTGCCAGCAGCTTTGGACTGGGAGAGGGGCAGTACTTC. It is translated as CASSFGLGEGQYF.

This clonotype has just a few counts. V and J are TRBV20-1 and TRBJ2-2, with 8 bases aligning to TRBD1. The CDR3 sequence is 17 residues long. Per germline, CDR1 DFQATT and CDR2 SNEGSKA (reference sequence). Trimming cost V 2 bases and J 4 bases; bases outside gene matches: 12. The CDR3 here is CSARPPGQGRFTGELFF. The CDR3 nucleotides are TGCAGTGCTAGACCCCCCGGACAGGGAAGATTCACCGGGGAGCTGTTTTTT.

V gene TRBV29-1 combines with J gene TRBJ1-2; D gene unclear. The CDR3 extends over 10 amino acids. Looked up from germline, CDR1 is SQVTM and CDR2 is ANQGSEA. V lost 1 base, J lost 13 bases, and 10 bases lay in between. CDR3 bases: TGCAGCGTTGAAGTTGAAGAACGCACCTTC. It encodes CSVEVEERTF.

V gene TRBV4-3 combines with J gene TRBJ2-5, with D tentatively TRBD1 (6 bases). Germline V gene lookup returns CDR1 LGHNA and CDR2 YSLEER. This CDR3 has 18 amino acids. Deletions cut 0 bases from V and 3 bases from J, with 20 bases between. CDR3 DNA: TGCGCCAGCAGCCAAGATCAAAGTAGGGGGACGTTCAAAGAGACCCAGTACTTC. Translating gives CASSQDQSRGTFKETQYF.

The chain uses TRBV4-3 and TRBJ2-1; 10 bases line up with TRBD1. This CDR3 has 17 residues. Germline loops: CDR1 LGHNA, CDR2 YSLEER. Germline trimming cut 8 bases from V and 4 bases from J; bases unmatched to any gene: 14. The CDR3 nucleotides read TGCGCCAGCGCAACATTGCCCGGGACAGGGGTTTACAATGAGCAGTTCTTC. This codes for CASATLPGTGVYNEQFF.

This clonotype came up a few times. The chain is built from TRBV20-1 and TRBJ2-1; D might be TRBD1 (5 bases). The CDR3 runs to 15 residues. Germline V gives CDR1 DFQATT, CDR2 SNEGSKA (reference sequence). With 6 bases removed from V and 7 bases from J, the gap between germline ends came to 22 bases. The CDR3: CSANTFGVRTNEQFF. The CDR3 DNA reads TGCAGTGCCAACACCTTTGGGGTCAGGACAAATGAGCAGTTCTTC.

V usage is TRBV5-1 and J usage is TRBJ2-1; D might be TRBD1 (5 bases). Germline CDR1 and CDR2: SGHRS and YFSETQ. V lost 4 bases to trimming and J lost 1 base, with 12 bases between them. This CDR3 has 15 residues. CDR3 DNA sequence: TGCGCCAGCAGCCGAGACAGTGGGTCCTACAATGAGCAGTTCTTC. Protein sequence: CASSRDSGSYNEQFF. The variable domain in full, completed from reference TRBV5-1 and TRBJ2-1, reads KAGVTQTPRYLIKTRGQQVTLSCSPISGHRSVSWYQQTPGQGLQFLFEYFSETQRNKGNFPGRFSGRQFSNSRSEMNVSTLELGDSALYLCASSRDSGSYNEQFFGPGTRLTVL.

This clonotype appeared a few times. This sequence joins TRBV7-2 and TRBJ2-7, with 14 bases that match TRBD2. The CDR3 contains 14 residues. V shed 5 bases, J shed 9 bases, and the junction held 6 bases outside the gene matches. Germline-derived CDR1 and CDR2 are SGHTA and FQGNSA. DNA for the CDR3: TGTGCCAGCAGCACGGGACTAGCGGGAGTTGGGCAGTACTTC. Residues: CASSTGLAGVGQYF.

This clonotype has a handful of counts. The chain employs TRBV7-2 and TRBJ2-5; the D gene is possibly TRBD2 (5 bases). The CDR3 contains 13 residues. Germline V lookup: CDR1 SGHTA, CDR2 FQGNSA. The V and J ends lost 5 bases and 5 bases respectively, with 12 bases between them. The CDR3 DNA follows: TGTGCCAGCAGCCCCTACAAGCGGGAGACCCAGTACTTC. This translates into CASSPYKRETQYF.

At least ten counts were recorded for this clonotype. The CDR3 region has the DNA TGCGCCAGCAGCTTGGAGGGGGGGCAGTTTCGCAATGAGCAGTTCTTC. Translation gives CASSLEGGQFRNEQFF. This chain uses TRBV5-1 with TRBJ2-1, with a weak D call TRBD2 (7 bases). With 0 bases removed from V and 6 bases from J, the gap between germline ends came to 16 bases. Germline-derived CDR1 and CDR2 are SGHRS and YFSETQ. The CDR3 consists of 16 residues.

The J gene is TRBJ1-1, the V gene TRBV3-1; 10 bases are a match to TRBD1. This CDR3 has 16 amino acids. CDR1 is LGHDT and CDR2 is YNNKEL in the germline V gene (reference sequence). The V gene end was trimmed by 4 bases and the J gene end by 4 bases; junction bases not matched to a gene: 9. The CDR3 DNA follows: TGTGCCAGCAGCCCTCGGACAGGGGGTAGTATCACTGAAGCTTTCTTT. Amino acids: CASSPRTGGSITEAFF.

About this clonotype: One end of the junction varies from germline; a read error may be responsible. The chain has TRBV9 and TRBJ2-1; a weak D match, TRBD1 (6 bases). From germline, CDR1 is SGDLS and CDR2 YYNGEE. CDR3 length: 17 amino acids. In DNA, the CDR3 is TGTTCCAGCAGCGCCTCGCTCGGACAGCGGACATACAATGAGCAGTTCTTC. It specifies CSSSASLGQRTYNEQFF.

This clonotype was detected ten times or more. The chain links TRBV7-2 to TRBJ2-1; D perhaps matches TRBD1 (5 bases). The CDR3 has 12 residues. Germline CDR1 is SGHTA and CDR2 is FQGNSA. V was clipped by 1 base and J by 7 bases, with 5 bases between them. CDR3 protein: CASSLDRNEQFF. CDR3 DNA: TGTGCCAGCAGCTTAGACAGGAATGAGCAGTTCTTC. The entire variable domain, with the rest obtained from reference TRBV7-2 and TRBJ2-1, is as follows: GAGVSQSPSNKVTEKGKDVELRCDPISGHTALYWYRQSLGQGLEFLIYFQGNSAPDKSGLPSDRFSAERTGGSVSTLTIQRTQQEDSAVYLCASSLDRNEQFFGPGTRLTVL.

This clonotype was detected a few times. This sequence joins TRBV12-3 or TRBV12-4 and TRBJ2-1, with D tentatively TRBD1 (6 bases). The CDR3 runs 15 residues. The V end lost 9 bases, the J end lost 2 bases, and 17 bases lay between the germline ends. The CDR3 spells CASHHRDPPYNEQFF. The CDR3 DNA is TGTGCCAGTCACCACAGGGACCCCCCCTACAATGAGCAGTTCTTC.

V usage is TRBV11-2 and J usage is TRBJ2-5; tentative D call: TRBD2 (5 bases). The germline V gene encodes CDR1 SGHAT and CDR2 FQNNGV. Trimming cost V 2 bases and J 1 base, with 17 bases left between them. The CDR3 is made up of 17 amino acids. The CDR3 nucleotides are TGTGCCAGCAGCTTATCTAGCCGGGGTTGGCGCCAAGAGACCCAGTACTTC. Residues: CASSLSSRGWRQETQYF.

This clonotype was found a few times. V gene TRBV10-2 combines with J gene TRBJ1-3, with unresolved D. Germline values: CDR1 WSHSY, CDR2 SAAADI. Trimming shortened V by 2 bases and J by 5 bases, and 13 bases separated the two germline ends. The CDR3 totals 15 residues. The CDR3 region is CASSESTWDRNTIYF. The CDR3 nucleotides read TGCGCCAGCAGTGAGAGCACTTGGGATCGAAACACCATATATTTT.

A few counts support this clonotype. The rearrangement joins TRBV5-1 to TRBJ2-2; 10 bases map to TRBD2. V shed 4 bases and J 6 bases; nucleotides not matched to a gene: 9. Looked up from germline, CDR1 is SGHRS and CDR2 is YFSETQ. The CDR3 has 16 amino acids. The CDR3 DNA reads TGCGCCAGCAGCGAAGCCGGGACTAGCGTCGCCGGGGAGCTGTTTTTT. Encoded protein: CASSEAGTSVAGELFF.

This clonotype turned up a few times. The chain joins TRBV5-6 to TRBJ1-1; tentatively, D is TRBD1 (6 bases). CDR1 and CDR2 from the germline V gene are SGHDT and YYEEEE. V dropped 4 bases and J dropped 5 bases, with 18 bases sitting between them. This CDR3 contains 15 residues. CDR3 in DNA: TGTGCCAGCAGCCCGGAGGGGGGACATTGGACTGAAGCTTTCTTT. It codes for CASSPEGGHWTEAFF.

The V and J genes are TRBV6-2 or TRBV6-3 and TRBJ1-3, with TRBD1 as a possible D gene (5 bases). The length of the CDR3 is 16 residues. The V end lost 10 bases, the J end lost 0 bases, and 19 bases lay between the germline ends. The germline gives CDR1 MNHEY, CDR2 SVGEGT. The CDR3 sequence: CATRSGTLSSGNTIYF. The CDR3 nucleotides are TGTGCCACCAGGTCTGGGACTCTAAGCTCTGGAAACACCATATATTTT.

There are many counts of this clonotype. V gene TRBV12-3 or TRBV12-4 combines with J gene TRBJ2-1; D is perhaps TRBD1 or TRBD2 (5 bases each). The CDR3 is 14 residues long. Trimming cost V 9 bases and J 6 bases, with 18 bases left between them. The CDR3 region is CARWRWGVGNEQFF. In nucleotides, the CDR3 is TGTGCCAGGTGGAGGTGGGGCGTCGGCAATGAGCAGTTCTTC.

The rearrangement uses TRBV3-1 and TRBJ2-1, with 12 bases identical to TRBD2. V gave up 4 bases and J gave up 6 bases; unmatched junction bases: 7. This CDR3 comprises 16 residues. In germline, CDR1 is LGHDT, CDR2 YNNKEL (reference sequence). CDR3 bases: TGTGCCAGCAGCCGCAATCTAGCGGGGGGGTCCAATGAGCAGTTCTTC. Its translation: CASSRNLAGGSNEQFF.

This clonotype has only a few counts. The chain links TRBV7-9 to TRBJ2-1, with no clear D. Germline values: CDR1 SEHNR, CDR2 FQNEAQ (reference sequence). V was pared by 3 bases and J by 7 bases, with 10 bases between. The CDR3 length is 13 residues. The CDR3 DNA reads TGTGCCAGCAGCTTCCCGGCGCGGAATGAGCAGTTCTTC. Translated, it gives CASSFPARNEQFF.

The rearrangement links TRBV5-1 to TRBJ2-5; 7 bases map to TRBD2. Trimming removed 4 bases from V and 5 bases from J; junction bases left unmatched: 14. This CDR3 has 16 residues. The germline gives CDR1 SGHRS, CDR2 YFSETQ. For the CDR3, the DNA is TGCGCCAGCAGCGCGCAACCGGGAGGAGGCGGTGAGACCCAGTACTTC. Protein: CASSAQPGGGGETQYF.